Shown below are 20 T cell receptor beta chains from a single sample sequenced in a study of T cell responses to AZD1222 COVID-19 vaccine. Here immunoSEQ multiplex PCR was the method, and the copy in TCRdb shows in-frame clones only, minus some. Among approximately 180,000 clones listed, around 94% were seen once. The sample was peripheral blood, taken on day 0 of AZD1222 vaccination. These receptors originate from an adult in good health.

This rearrangement joins TRBV6-1 to TRBJ2-1; 10 bases are shared with TRBD2. CDR1 is MNHNS and CDR2 is SASEGT in the germline V gene. This CDR3 is built from 16 residues. V was clipped by 3 bases and J by 0 bases; unmatched bases: 2. The CDR3, as DNA: TGTGCCAGCAGTGACGCTAGCGGGGGCTCCTACAATGAGCAGTTCTTC. Residues: CASSDASGGSYNEQFF.

V usage is TRBV7-9 and J usage is TRBJ2-1; D uncertain. This CDR3 is built from 18 residues. Germline CDR1 reads SEHNR; CDR2 reads FQNEAQ (reference sequence). V shed 5 bases and J shed 4 bases, with 24 bases lying between them. CDR3 DNA sequence: TGTGCCAGCAGCCCCGATATTGAAGGGCCATGGGATTACAATGAGCAGTTCTTC. Translation gives CASSPDIEGPWDYNEQFF.

This chain uses TRBV14 with TRBJ2-2; 16 bases line up with TRBD2. This CDR3 contains 21 residues. The junction had 15 bases not matched to a gene; V was cut back by 6 bases and J by 2 bases. CDR1 and CDR2 (germline): SGHDN, FVKESK. The CDR3 DNA sequence: TGTGCCAGCAGAAAAGACCCGGGACTAGCGGGAGGGCCAGGTAACACCGGGGAGCTGTTTTTT. Translation: CASRKDPGLAGGPGNTGELFF. The full variable domain, rest sourced from reference TRBV14 and TRBJ2-2, is EAGVTQFPSHSVIEKGQTVTLRCDPISGHDNLYWYRRVMGKEIKFLLHFVKESKQDESGMPNNRFLAERTGGTYSTLKVQPAELEDSGVYFCASRKDPGLAGGPGNTGELFFGEGSRLTVL.

The chain carries TRBV6-5 and TRBJ2-7; perhaps TRBD2 as D (6 bases). This CDR3 comprises 12 residues. Germline lookup yields CDR1 MNHEY and CDR2 SVGAGI. V was trimmed by 7 bases and J by 2 bases, leaving 9 bases between them. In DNA, the CDR3 is TGTGCCAGCATTGCGGGGCCCTACGAGCAGTACTTC. Protein sequence: CASIAGPYEQYF.

The V call is TRBV19, the J call TRBJ2-7, with 10 positions matching TRBD1. J was trimmed by 6 bases and V by 3 bases; bases with no gene match: 11. From germline, CDR1 is LNHDA and CDR2 SQIVND (reference sequence). The CDR3 covers 16 residues. The CDR3 loop reads CASSIQTGTGAAEQYF. CDR3 bases: TGTGCCAGTAGTATTCAAACCGGGACAGGGGCGGCCGAGCAGTACTTC.

The rearrangement joins TRBV19 to TRBJ2-1, with 7 bases that match TRBD2. V lost 6 bases and J lost 1; bases outside the gene matches: 6. The CDR3 loop spans 15 amino acids. Germline CDR1 and CDR2: LNHDA and SQIVND (reference sequence). CDR3 sequence: CASSKRDLSYNEQFF. For the CDR3, the DNA is TGTGCCAGTAGCAAGCGGGACTTATCCTACAATGAGCAGTTCTTC.

As regards this clone: The same CDR3 is also encoded by other DNA sequences in this sample. This chain connects TRBV5-1 to TRBJ1-1; TRBD1 might be the D (6 bases). This CDR3 spans 14 amino acids. Germline CDR1 and CDR2: SGHRS and YFSETQ. Trimming stripped 2 bases from V and 1 base from J, with 9 bases between. CDR3 nucleotide sequence: TGCGCCAGCAGCTTTACAGGGAGGAACACTGAAGCTTTCTTT. Translation: CASSFTGRNTEAFF.

The chain links TRBV19 to TRBJ2-3, with TRBD2 identical over 7 bases. After removal of 7 bases from V and 11 bases from J, the junction contained 12 bases not matched to a gene. The CDR3 contains 13 residues. Per the germline V gene, CDR1 is LNHDA and CDR2 is SQIVND (reference sequence). Here the CDR3 reads CASTQREGLRQYF. The CDR3 DNA is TGTGCCAGTACCCAAAGGGAGGGTCTAAGGCAGTATTTT.

The J gene is TRBJ2-1, the V gene TRBV19, with D unresolved. CDR1 LNHDA and CDR2 SQIVND come from the germline V gene (reference sequence). CDR3 size: 13 residues. Trimming pared 2 bases from V and 4 bases from J, leaving 6 bases between. Here the CDR3 DNA reads TGTGCCAGTAGTATAAACCTATACAATGAGCAGTTCTTC. Its protein is CASSINLYNEQFF.

The chain is built from TRBV7-9 and TRBJ1-2; D ambiguous. Trimming pared 4 bases from V and 8 bases from J, leaving 14 bases between. The CDR3 length is 13 residues. The V gene's germline CDR1 is SEHNR and CDR2 FQNEAQ (reference sequence). The CDR3 coding sequence is TGTGCCAGCAGCTCTGCTCTCCCCTGGGGCTACACCTTC. This codes for CASSSALPWGYTF.

The table lists this clone with a few counts. This chain uses TRBV19 with TRBJ1-3; D perhaps matches TRBD1 (5 bases). V lost 5 bases and J 7 bases, leaving 9 bases between the germline ends. The length of the CDR3 is 12 residues. Looked up from germline, CDR1 is LNHDA and CDR2 is SQIVND (reference sequence). The CDR3 region is CASSPWGNTIYF. CDR3 DNA: TGTGCCAGTAGTCCCTGGGGCAACACCATATATTTT.

This clone came up a few times. V is TRBV7-6 and J is TRBJ1-1; no clear D. Germline loops: CDR1 SGHVS, CDR2 FNYEAQ. CDR3 length: 16 residues. V gave up 1 base and J gave up 0 bases, with 12 bases separating them. The CDR3 DNA sequence: TGTGCCAGCAGCTTAGTATTCCAACTAATGAACACTGAAGCTTTCTTT. Protein: CASSLVFQLMNTEAFF.

This rearrangement joins TRBV15 to TRBJ2-7; D is possibly TRBD1 (6 bases). CDR1 is LNHNV, CDR2 YYDKDF, per germline (reference sequence). V dropped 0 bases and J dropped 3 bases, with 15 bases sitting between them. This CDR3 has 16 residues. In nucleotides, the CDR3 is TGTGCCACCAGCAGAGACGGGCTAGGGGGAAGCTACGAGCAGTACTTC. Its translation: CATSRDGLGGSYEQYF.

This chain links TRBV10-3 with TRBJ2-7; TRBD2 aligns across 9 bases. CDR1 is ENHRY, CDR2 SYGVKD, per germline. With V trimmed by 4 bases and J by 4 bases, 8 bases remained unmatched. The CDR3 contains 15 residues. The CDR3 DNA follows: TGTGCCATCAGTGCGACTAGCGGAAACGCTTACGAGCAGTACTTC. Amino acids: CAISATSGNAYEQYF.

This CDR3 is CASGVGSYEKLFF. CDR3 sequence (DNA): TGTGCCAGCGGAGTCGGATCATATGAAAAACTGTTTTTT. This chain links TRBV27 with TRBJ1-4, with no clear D. CDR1 MNHEY and CDR2 SMNVEV come from the germline V gene (reference sequence). The ends were cut back, 8 bases at V and 6 bases at J, with 13 bases in the middle. The CDR3 covers 13 residues.

As for this clone: Other DNA sequences in the sample encode the same CDR3. The V gene is TRBV7-6, the J gene TRBJ2-7; 10 bases map to TRBD1. The V gene end was trimmed by 5 bases and the J gene end by 2 bases; junction bases not matched to a gene: 3. Looked up from germline, CDR1 is SGHVS and CDR2 is FNYEAQ. This CDR3 has 14 amino acids. CDR3: CASSPGQGAYEQYF. In DNA, the CDR3 is TGTGCCAGCAGCCCCGGACAGGGGGCCTACGAGCAGTACTTC.

The chain carries TRBV25-1 and TRBJ1-4; D remains unclear. The DNA end lines up better with TRBJ2-2; the J call may be wrong. This CDR3 comprises 11 residues. Germline values: CDR1 MGHDK, CDR2 SYGVNS. The CDR3 nucleotides read TGTGCCAGCAGTTCAACACGGGAGCTGTTTTTT. It codes for CASSSTRELFF.

This clone was counted a few times. The chain carries TRBV6-2 or TRBV6-3 and TRBJ1-5, with D unresolved. This CDR3 contains 13 residues. Trimming took 6 bases from V and 4 from J, leaving 10 bases between them. Per the germline V gene, CDR1 is MNHEY and CDR2 is SVGEGT. The CDR3 loop reads CASSLGLNQPQHF. In DNA form, the CDR3 reads TGTGCCAGCAGCTTAGGGTTGAATCAGCCCCAGCATTTT.

The chain combines TRBV24-1 with TRBJ2-7; 8 bases align to TRBD1. The CDR3 consists of 14 residues. V lost 5 bases, J lost 3 bases, and 5 bases stayed unmatched. From germline, CDR1 is KGHDR and CDR2 SFDVKD. CDR3 in amino acids: CATSGTTGGYEQYF. The CDR3 bases are TGTGCCACCAGTGGGACTACAGGGGGCTACGAGCAGTACTTC.

The genes are TRBV6-5 and TRBJ1-2; D gene ambiguous. V lost 8 bases, J lost 3 bases, and 7 bases lay in between. The CDR3 is 11 amino acids. Per the germline V gene, CDR1 is MNHEY and CDR2 is SVGAGI. The CDR3 sequence is CASSGDYGYTF. The CDR3 DNA sequence: TGTGCCAGCTCTGGGGACTATGGCTACACCTTC.